The entry below gives a single T cell receptor beta chain sequence along with its context. CDR3 size: 13 residues. V lost 3 bases and J 3 bases, leaving 11 bases between the germline ends. CDR1 and CDR2 (germline): DFQATT, SNEGSKA (reference sequence). Profiled with immunoSEQ multiplex PCR; TCRdb holds only in-frame clones, not every one. The sample yields roughly 260,000 clones, 88% seen once. These data belong to a study of blood T cell repertoires in COVID-19. Study in general: The study drew acute and convalescent COVID-19 samples from the United States, Italy and Spain. The analysed material was cDNA or gDNA that came from T cells, B-cell-depleted T cells, or PBMCs.

The sample consisted of peripheral blood. This TCR was recovered from a man aged 55 to 70 who had recovered from COVID-19. The chain joins TRBV20-1 to TRBJ1-1; possible D gene TRBD1, 5 bases. For the CDR3, the DNA is TGCAGTGCTAGTGGCAGGGTCGACACTGAAGCTTTCTTT. This sequence encodes CSASGRVDTEAFF.